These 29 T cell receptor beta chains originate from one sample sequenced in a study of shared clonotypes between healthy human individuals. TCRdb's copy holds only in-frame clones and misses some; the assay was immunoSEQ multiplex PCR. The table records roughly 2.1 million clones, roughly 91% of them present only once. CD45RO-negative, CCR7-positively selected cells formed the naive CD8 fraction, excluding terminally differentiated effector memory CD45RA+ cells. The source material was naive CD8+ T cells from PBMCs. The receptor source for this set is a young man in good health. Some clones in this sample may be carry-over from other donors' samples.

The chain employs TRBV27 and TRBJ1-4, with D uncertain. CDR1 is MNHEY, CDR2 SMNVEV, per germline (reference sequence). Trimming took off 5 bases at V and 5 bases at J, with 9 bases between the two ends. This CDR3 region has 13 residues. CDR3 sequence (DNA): TGTGCCAGCAGTCCTGGCCCGAATGAAAAACTGTTTTTT. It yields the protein CASSPGPNEKLFF.

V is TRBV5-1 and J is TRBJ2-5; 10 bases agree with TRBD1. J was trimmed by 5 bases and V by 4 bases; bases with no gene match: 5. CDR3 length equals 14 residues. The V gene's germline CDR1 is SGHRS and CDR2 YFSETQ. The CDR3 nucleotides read TGCGCCAGCAGCATTGACAGGGGGCGGGAGACCCAGTACTTC. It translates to CASSIDRGRETQYF.

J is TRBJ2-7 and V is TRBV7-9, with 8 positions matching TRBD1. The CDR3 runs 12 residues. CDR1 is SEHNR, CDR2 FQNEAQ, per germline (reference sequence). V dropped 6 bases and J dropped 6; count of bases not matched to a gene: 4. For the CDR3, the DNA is TGTGCCAGCAGTCCGGACAGGGCCGAGCAGTACTTC. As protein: CASSPDRAEQYF. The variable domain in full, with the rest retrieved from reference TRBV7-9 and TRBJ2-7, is DTGVSQNPRHKITKRGQNVTFRCDPISEHNRLYWYRQTLGQGPEFLTYFQNEAQLEKSRLLSDRFSAERPKGSFSTLEIQRTEQGDSAMYLCASSPDRAEQYFGPGTRLTVT.

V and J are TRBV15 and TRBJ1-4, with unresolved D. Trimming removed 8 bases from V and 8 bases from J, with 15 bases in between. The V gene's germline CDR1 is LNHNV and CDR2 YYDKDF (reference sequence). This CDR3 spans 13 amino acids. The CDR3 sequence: CATGKHGGEKLFF. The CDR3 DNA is TGTGCCACCGGTAAACACGGTGGGGAAAAACTGTTTTTT.

The CDR3 DNA reads as TGTGCCAGCAGCGCGCACCCTCGGGGGGGGATTTCCAATGAGCAGTTCTTC. Translating gives CASSAHPRGGISNEQFF. The chain joins TRBV9 to TRBJ2-1, with 8 bases identical to TRBD2. The CDR3 sequence is 17 residues long. V lost 3 bases, J lost 6 bases, and 14 bases stayed unmatched. CDR1 SGDLS and CDR2 YYNGEE come from the germline V gene.

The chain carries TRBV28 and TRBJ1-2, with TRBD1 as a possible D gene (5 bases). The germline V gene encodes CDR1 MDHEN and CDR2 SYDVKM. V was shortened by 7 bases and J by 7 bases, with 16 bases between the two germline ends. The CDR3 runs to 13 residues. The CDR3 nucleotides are TGTGCCAGCATGTCGATGGGGGGAGGTGGCTACACCTTC. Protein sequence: CASMSMGGGGYTF.

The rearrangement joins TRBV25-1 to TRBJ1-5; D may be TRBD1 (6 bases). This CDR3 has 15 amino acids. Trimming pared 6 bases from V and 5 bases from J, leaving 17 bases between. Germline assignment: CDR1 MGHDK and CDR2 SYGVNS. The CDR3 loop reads CASSETGLGDQPQHF. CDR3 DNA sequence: TGTGCCAGCAGCGAAACAGGGTTGGGCGATCAGCCCCAGCATTTT.

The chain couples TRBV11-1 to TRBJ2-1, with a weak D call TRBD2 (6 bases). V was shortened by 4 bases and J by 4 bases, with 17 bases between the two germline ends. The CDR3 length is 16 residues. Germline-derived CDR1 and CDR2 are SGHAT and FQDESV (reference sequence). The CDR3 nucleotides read TGTGCCAGCAGCTCCCCCGTCGGCGGGGCTTACAATGAGCAGTTCTTC. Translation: CASSSPVGGAYNEQFF.

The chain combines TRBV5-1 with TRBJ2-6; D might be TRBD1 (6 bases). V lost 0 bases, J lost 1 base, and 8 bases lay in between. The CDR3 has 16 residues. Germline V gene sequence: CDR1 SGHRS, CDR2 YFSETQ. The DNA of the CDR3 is TGCGCCAGCAGCTTGGACAGGGTATCTGGGGCCAACGTCCTGACTTTC. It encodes CASSLDRVSGANVLTF.

The DNA of the CDR3 is TGCGCCAGCAGCCCCCAAACCTCCTACGAGCAGTACTTC. Residues: CASSPQTSYEQYF. The chain has TRBV4-3 and TRBJ2-7; D call uncertain. Germline loops: CDR1 LGHNA, CDR2 YSLEER. The CDR3 contains 13 residues. Trimming pared 4 bases from V and 0 bases from J, leaving 7 bases between.

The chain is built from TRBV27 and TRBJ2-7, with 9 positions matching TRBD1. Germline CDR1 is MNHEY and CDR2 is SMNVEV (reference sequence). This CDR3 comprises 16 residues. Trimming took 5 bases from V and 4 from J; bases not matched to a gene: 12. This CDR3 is CASSPLLGQGSYEQYF. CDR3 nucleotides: TGTGCCAGCAGTCCCCTTTTGGGACAGGGTAGTTACGAGCAGTACTTC.

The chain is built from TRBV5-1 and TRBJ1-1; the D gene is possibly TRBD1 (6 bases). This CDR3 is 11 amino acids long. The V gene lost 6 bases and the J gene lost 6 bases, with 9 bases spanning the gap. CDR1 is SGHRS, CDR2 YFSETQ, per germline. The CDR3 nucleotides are TGCGCCAGCAAGGAGGGGGCTGAAGCTTTCTTT. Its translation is CASKEGAEAFF. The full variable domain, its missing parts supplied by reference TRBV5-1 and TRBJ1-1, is KAGVTQTPRYLIKTRGQQVTLSCSPISGHRSVSWYQQTPGQGLQFLFEYFSETQRNKGNFPGRFSGRQFSNSRSEMNVSTLELGDSALYLCASKEGAEAFFGQGTRLTVV.

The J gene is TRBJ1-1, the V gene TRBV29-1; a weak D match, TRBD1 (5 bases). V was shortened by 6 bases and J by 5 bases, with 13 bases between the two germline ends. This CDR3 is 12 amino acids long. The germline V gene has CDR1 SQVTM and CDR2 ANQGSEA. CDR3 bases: TGCAGCGTAGGGGTGGTTTGGACTGAAGCTTTCTTT. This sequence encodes CSVGVVWTEAFF.

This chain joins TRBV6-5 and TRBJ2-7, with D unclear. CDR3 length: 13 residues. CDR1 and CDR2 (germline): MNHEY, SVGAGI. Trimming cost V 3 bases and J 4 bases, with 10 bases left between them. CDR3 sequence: CASSYRTNYEQYF. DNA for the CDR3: TGTGCCAGCAGTTATCGGACCAATTACGAGCAGTACTTC.

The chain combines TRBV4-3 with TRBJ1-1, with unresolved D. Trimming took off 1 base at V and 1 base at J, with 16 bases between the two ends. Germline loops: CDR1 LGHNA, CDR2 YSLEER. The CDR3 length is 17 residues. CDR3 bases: TGCGCCAGCAGCCAAGTCCTTAAAACGATATCGAACACTGAAGCTTTCTTT. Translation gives CASSQVLKTISNTEAFF.

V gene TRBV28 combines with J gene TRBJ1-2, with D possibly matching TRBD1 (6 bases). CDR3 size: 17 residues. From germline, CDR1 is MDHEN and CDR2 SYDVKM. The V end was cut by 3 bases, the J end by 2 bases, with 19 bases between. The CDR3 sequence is CASSLWAGERGNYGYTF. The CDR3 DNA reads TGTGCCAGCAGTTTGTGGGCAGGGGAACGCGGAAACTATGGCTACACCTTC.

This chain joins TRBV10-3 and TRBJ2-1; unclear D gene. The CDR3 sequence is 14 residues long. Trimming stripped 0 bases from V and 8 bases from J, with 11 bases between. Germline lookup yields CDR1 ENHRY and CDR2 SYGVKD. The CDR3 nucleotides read TGTGCCATCAGTGAGTCGTTTAGTGTGGATGAGCAGTTCTTC. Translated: CAISESFSVDEQFF.

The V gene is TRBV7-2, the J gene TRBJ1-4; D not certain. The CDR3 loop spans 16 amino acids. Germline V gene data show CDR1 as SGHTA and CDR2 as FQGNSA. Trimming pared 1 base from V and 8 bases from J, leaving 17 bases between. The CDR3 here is CASSLVDSGVVEKLFF. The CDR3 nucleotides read TGTGCCAGCAGCTTAGTGGATTCCGGGGTGGTAGAAAAACTGTTTTTT.

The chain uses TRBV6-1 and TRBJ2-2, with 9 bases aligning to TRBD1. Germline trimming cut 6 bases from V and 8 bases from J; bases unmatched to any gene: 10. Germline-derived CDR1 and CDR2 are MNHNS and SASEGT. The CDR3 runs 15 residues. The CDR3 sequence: CASSGYRGPAGELFF. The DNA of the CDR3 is TGTGCCAGCAGCGGATACAGGGGGCCGGCGGGGGAGCTGTTTTTT.

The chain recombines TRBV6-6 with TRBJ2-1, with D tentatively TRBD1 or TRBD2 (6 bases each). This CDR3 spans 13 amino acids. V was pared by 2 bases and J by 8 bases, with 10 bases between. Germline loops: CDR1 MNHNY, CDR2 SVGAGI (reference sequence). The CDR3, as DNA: TGTGCCAGCAGTTACGGGGGGCGGGATGAGCAGTTCTTC. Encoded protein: CASSYGGRDEQFF.

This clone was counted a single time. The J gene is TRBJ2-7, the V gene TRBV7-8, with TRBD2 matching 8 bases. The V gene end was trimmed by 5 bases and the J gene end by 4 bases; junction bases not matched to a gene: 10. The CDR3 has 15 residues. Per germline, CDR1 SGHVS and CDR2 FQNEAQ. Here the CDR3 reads CASSPREGRGYEQYF. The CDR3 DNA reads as TGTGCCAGCAGCCCTCGGGAGGGTCGAGGGTACGAGCAGTACTTC.

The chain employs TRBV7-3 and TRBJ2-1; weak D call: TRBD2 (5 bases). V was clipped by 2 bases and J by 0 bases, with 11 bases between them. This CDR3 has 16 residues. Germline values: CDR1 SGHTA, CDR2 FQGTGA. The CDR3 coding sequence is TGTGCCAGCAGCTTAGTAGGTGGGAGCTCCTACAATGAGCAGTTCTTC. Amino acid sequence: CASSLVGGSSYNEQFF.

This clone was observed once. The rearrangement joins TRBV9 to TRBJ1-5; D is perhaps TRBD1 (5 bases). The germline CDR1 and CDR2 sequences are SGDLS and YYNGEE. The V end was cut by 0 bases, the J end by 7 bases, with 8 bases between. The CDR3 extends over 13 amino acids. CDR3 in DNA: TGTGCCAGCAGCGTAGGGGGACCCCAGCCCCAGCATTTT. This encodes CASSVGGPQPQHF.

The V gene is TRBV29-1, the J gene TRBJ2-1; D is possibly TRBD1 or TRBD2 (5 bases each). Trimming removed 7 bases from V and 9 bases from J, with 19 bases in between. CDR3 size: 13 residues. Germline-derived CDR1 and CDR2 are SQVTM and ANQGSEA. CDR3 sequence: CSASWDLDREQFF. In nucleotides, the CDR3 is TGCAGCGCATCCTGGGACCTTGACCGTGAGCAGTTCTTC.

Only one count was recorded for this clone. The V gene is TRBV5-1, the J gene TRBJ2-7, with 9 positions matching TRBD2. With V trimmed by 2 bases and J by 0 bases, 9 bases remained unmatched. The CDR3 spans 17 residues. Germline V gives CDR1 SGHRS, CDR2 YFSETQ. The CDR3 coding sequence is TGCGCCAGCAGCTTCCCGAATTCTAGCGGGGTCTCCTACGAGCAGTACTTC. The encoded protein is CASSFPNSSGVSYEQYF.

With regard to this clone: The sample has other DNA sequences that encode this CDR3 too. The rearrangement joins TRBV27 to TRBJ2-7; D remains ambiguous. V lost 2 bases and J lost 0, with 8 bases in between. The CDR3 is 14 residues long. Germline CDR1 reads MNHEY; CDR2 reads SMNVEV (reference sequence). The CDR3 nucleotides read TGTGCCAGCAGTTTAGGCACGGTCTCCTACGAGCAGTACTTC. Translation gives CASSLGTVSYEQYF.

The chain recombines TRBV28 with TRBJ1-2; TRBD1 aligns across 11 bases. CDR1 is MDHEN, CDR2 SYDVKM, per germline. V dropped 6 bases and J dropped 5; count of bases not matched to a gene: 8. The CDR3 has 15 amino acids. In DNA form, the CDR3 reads TGTGCCAGCAGCCGCGGACAGGGGGCGCGGTATGGCTACACCTTC. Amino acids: CASSRGQGARYGYTF.

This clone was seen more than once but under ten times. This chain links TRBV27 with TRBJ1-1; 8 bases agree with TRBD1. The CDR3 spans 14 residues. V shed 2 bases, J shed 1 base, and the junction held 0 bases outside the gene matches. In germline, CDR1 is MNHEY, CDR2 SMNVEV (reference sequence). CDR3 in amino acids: CASSLGTGNTEAFF. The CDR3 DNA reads TGTGCCAGCAGTTTAGGGACAGGGAACACTGAAGCTTTCTTT.

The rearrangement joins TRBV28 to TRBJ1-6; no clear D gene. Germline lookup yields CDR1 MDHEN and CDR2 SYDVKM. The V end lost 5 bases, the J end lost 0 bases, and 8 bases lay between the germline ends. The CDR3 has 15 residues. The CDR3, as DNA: TGTGCCAGCAGTCCTGCTCGCTCCTATAATTCACCCCTCCACTTT. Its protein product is CASSPARSYNSPLHF.